This T cell receptor (beta chain) was sequenced during a study of blood T cell repertoires in COVID-19. The wider study: There were acute and convalescent COVID-19 samples, and they came from the United States, Italy and Spain. PBMCs, B-cell-depleted T cells, or T cells provided the cDNA or gDNA that made up the material.

The V gene's germline CDR1 is SGDLS and CDR2 YYNGEE. Trimming shortened V by 0 bases and J by 3 bases, and 12 bases separated the two germline ends. The CDR3 sequence is 15 residues long. Authors' analysis steps: Quantification of nucleated cells was approximated via reference gene primer amplification. Using immunoSEQ multiplex PCR, the repertoire was profiled, and TCRdb retains in-frame clones only, with some absent. The V and J calls and clone size were taken over from that table, and D and trimming were inferred from the DNA. The data show 150,000 to 200,000 clones, 75% to 85% seen once. Input material: peripheral blood. The receptor's source is a human donor in a cohort sampled during active COVID-19. This chain connects TRBV9 to TRBJ2-5; TRBD2 is a possible D gene (7 bases). CDR3 loop: CASSVATGGEETQYF. The CDR3, as DNA: TGTGCCAGCAGCGTAGCGACGGGGGGCGAAGAGACCCAGTACTTC.